This T cell receptor beta chain was observed in a study of STAT5B mutations in CD4+ large granular lymphocyte leukemia. Points from the study as a whole: Patient CD4-sorted repertoires stayed more clonal than healthy ones after leukemic-clone removal.

Control samples were healthy donors' buffy coats. Concerning this clone: The antigen remains undetermined.

The survey-level immunoSEQ assay was used. Original methodology: The detection floor for productive clonotype frequency was 2.59 x 10-5. Clones were read by immunoSEQ multiplex PCR, and TCRdb kept only the in-frame ones, dropping some. D and trimming were read from the DNA, whereas the V and J calls and clone size are those reported in that table. The sample yields over 25,000 clones, about 76% seen once. The CDR3 spans 15 residues. Looked up from germline, CDR1 is MNHEY and CDR2 is SVGAGI. The V gene end was trimmed by 0 bases and the J gene end by 5 bases; junction bases not matched to a gene: 6. This rearrangement joins TRBV6-5 to TRBJ1-2; 7 bases line up with TRBD1. Sequencing used CD4+ T cells from blood buffy coats. This receptor was obtained from a human donor in good health. CDR3 DNA sequence: TGTGCCAGCAGTTACTCCCTGGCAGGGGGTTATGGCTACACCTTC. It specifies CASSYSLAGGYGYTF.